The 29 T cell receptor beta chains given below trace back to one sample, sequenced in a study of cytomegalovirus exposure and HLA in healthy donors. With 60 Vbeta and 13 Jbeta primers, the PCR was carried out. TCRdb's table, derived via immunoSEQ multiplex PCR, lists solely in-frame clones and lacks some. The sample carries approximately 170,000 clones, around 86% recorded once. The sample comprised PBMCs. These receptor sequences come from a human donor in good health.

The gene calls are TRBV10-1 and TRBJ2-1; 9 nucleotides match TRBD2. The V gene's germline CDR1 is WNHNN and CDR2 SYGVQD (reference sequence). Trimming at V came to 6 bases and at J to 4 bases, leaving 10 bases not matched to a gene. This CDR3 spans 16 amino acids. CDR3 loop: CASREAGGPFYNEQFF. CDR3 coding DNA: TGCGCCAGCAGGGAAGCGGGGGGACCGTTTTACAATGAGCAGTTCTTC.

This chain connects TRBV6-1 to TRBJ1-2, with D unresolved. The CDR3 runs to 15 residues. Trimming cost V 1 base and J 3 bases, with 12 bases left between them. Germline V gene lookup returns CDR1 MNHNS and CDR2 SASEGT. CDR3 loop: CASSEEYSRYYGYTF. The CDR3 DNA reads TGTGCCAGCAGTGAAGAGTACAGTCGCTACTATGGCTACACCTTC.

The rearrangement joins TRBV5-1 to TRBJ1-5; tentative D call: TRBD1 (5 bases). This CDR3 region has 11 residues. Trimming removed 7 bases from V and 6 bases from J, with 8 bases in between. Germline V gene lookup returns CDR1 SGHRS and CDR2 YFSETQ. In DNA, the CDR3 is TGCGCCAGCCCCGGGGGTCAGCCCCAGCATTTT. Encoded protein: CASPGGQPQHF.

The chain couples TRBV7-6 to TRBJ2-7, with 9 bases fitting TRBD1. CDR3 length: 17 amino acids. Germline V gene lookup returns CDR1 SGHVS and CDR2 FNYEAQ. The V segment lost 2 bases and the J segment 2 bases; nucleotides outside the gene matches: 10. CDR3 sequence (DNA): TGTGCCAGCAGCTTAAAAATGAAGGACAGGGGACCCTACGAGCAGTACTTC. It translates to CASSLKMKDRGPYEQYF.

The chain is built from TRBV6-5 and TRBJ2-1, with D maybe TRBD2 (6 bases). This CDR3 comprises 12 residues. V was trimmed by 6 bases and J by 8 bases, leaving 11 bases between them. CDR1 is MNHEY and CDR2 is SVGAGI in the germline V gene. This CDR3 is CASRGLRDEQFF. The CDR3 DNA sequence: TGTGCCAGCAGGGGACTCCGCGATGAGCAGTTCTTC.

The rearrangement uses TRBV5-6 and TRBJ1-2, with 8 nucleotides matching TRBD1. The CDR3 is 14 residues long. The J segment lost 8 bases and the V segment lost 4 bases, leaving 10 bases of the junction unmatched. Per the germline V gene, CDR1 is SGHDT and CDR2 is YYEEEE. The CDR3, as DNA: TGTGCCAGCAGCCGAGGACAGGGCGTTTGGGGCTACACCTTC. Protein sequence: CASSRGQGVWGYTF.

CDR3 amino acids: CASSDQYEQYF. CDR3 DNA: TGTGCCAGCAGTGACCAATACGAGCAGTACTTC. V is TRBV2 and J is TRBJ2-7, with D hard to call. The V and J ends lost 3 bases and 4 bases respectively, with 4 bases between them. CDR3 length: 11 amino acids. The germline V gene has CDR1 SNHLY and CDR2 FYNNEI.

The chain links TRBV9 to TRBJ2-7; TRBD2 might be the D (5 bases). Per germline, CDR1 SGDLS and CDR2 YYNGEE. The CDR3 covers 14 residues. V lost 3 bases, J lost 3 bases, and 13 bases lay in between. CDR3 DNA sequence: TGTGCCAGCAGCGGTTGGGAGAACAGCTACGAGCAGTACTTC. This codes for CASSGWENSYEQYF.

The chain uses TRBV19 and TRBJ1-1; D unclear. This CDR3 is built from 15 residues. V was cut by 3 bases and J by 0 bases, with 11 bases left in between. In germline, CDR1 is LNHDA, CDR2 SQIVND (reference sequence). The CDR3: CASSMAPGMNTEAFF. In nucleotides, the CDR3 is TGTGCCAGTAGTATGGCTCCAGGAATGAACACTGAAGCTTTCTTT. Combining the CDR3 with reference TRBV19 and TRBJ1-1 gives the whole variable domain DGGITQSPKYLFRKEGQNVTLSCEQNLNHDAMYWYRQDPGQGLRLIYYSQIVNDFQKGDIAEGYSVSREKKESFPLTVTSAQKNPTAFYLCASSMAPGMNTEAFFGQGTRLTVV.

This chain connects TRBV19 to TRBJ1-1; D remains unclear. V lost 4 bases, J lost 3 bases, and 6 bases lay in between. The CDR3 totals 12 residues. Germline lookup yields CDR1 LNHDA and CDR2 SQIVND (reference sequence). The chain's CDR3 is CASSNEYTEAFF. CDR3 sequence (DNA): TGTGCCAGTAGTAACGAGTACACTGAAGCTTTCTTT.

The rearrangement uses TRBV6-5 and TRBJ1-1, with D possibly matching TRBD1 (6 bases). Trimming shortened V by 2 bases and J by 11 bases, and 15 bases separated the two germline ends. The CDR3 is made up of 13 amino acids. CDR1 is MNHEY and CDR2 is SVGAGI in the germline V gene. This CDR3 reads CASSYRGSRVAFF. The CDR3 DNA reads TGTGCCAGCAGTTACAGGGGGTCCCGCGTCGCTTTCTTT.

The chain couples TRBV7-2 to TRBJ2-2; tentatively, D is TRBD1 (5 bases). Germline values: CDR1 SGHTA, CDR2 FQGNSA. The ends were cut back, 5 bases at V and 3 bases at J, with 13 bases in the middle. This CDR3 region has 15 residues. CDR3 sequence: CASSHPQDYTGELFF. CDR3 DNA: TGTGCCAGCAGCCATCCACAGGATTACACCGGGGAGCTGTTTTTT.

The genes are TRBV2 and TRBJ2-3, with D possibly TRBD1 on 5 matching bases. Germline lookup yields CDR1 SNHLY and CDR2 FYNNEI. The CDR3 sequence is 12 residues long. The ends were cut back, 8 bases at V and 4 bases at J, with 10 bases in the middle. The CDR3 DNA reads as TGTGCCAGCTTAGGGGCCTCAGATACGCAGTATTTT. Its protein is CASLGASDTQYF.

The count of this clone is one. V is TRBV28 and J is TRBJ2-3; 8 positions agree with TRBD2. V lost 5 bases, J lost 14 bases, and 15 bases stayed unmatched. CDR3 length equals 14 residues. Germline V gene data show CDR1 as MDHEN and CDR2 as SYDVKM. CDR3 loop: CASSPTSGTSLMYF. The CDR3 bases are TGTGCCAGCAGTCCAACCTCCGGGACTAGTCTCATGTATTTT.

This chain uses TRBV7-2 with TRBJ2-1; TRBD2 aligns across 10 bases. The junction had 5 bases not matched to a gene; V was cut back by 2 bases and J by 7 bases. CDR3 length equals 15 residues. Per germline, CDR1 SGHTA and CDR2 FQGNSA. The CDR3 here is CASSLRSGGGNEQFF. In DNA, the CDR3 is TGTGCCAGCAGCTTAAGGAGCGGGGGGGGGAATGAGCAGTTCTTC.

The gene calls are TRBV2 and TRBJ1-5; D is undetermined. V lost 0 bases and J lost 4, with 10 bases in between. Germline-derived CDR1 and CDR2 are SNHLY and FYNNEI. CDR3 length: 15 amino acids. The CDR3 here is CASSEALPGNQPQHF. CDR3 in DNA: TGTGCCAGCAGTGAAGCGCTTCCAGGTAATCAGCCCCAGCATTTT. Full variable domain (rest looked up from reference TRBV2 and TRBJ1-5): EPEVTQTPSHQVTQMGQEVILRCVPISNHLYFYWYRQILGQKVEFLVSFYNNEISEKSEIFDDQFSVERPDGSNFTLKIRSTKLEDSAMYFCASSEALPGNQPQHFGDGTRLSIL.

This clone has just a few counts. The V gene is TRBV19, the J gene TRBJ2-1, with a weak D call TRBD1 (6 bases). Trimming pared 6 bases from V and 7 bases from J, leaving 16 bases between. In germline, CDR1 is LNHDA, CDR2 SQIVND (reference sequence). The length of the CDR3 is 14 residues. This CDR3 is CASSPDRLGNEQFF. CDR3 DNA sequence: TGTGCCAGTAGCCCCGACAGGTTGGGGAATGAGCAGTTCTTC.

The chain recombines TRBV6-4 with TRBJ2-1, with 10 bases lining up with TRBD2. This CDR3 spans 15 amino acids. Germline values: CDR1 MRHNA, CDR2 SNTAGT. With 3 bases clipped from V and 4 bases from J, the junction kept 3 bases outside the gene matches. In DNA form, the CDR3 reads TGTGCCAGCAGTGAAACTAGCGGGGTGTACAATGAGCAGTTCTTC. It is translated as CASSETSGVYNEQFF.

The chain is built from TRBV7-9 and TRBJ1-5; 8 bases line up with TRBD1. The V gene end was trimmed by 8 bases and the J gene end by 3 bases; junction bases not matched to a gene: 6. The germline V gene encodes CDR1 SEHNR and CDR2 FQNEAQ (reference sequence). The CDR3 runs to 14 residues. The CDR3 sequence: CASSEDRDNQPQHF. The CDR3 DNA reads as TGTGCCAGCTCAGAGGACAGGGACAATCAGCCCCAGCATTTT.

The CDR3 DNA follows: TGTGCCAGCAGCGGACTGGACTATACCGGGGAGCTGTTTTTT. Its protein product is CASSGLDYTGELFF. This rearrangement joins TRBV9 to TRBJ2-2, with TRBD2 as a possible D gene (6 bases). This CDR3 contains 14 residues. Germline CDR1 is SGDLS and CDR2 is YYNGEE. V was cut by 3 bases and J by 5 bases, with 11 bases left in between.

This clone was picked up one time. The genes are TRBV6-5 and TRBJ1-2; D is possibly TRBD1 (5 bases). This CDR3 has 13 amino acids. CDR1 MNHEY and CDR2 SVGAGI come from the germline V gene. V was pared by 2 bases and J by 7 bases, with 11 bases between. The CDR3 sequence: CASSYKPGVGYTF. The CDR3 bases are TGTGCCAGCAGTTACAAGCCGGGGGTTGGCTACACCTTC.

This clone is a singleton in its sample. This sequence joins TRBV18 and TRBJ1-4; 8 nucleotides line up with TRBD1. With 3 bases clipped from V and 0 bases from J, the junction kept 9 bases outside the gene matches. The CDR3 consists of 18 residues. Germline CDR1 is KGHSH and CDR2 is LQKENI. The CDR3 loop is CASSPSPGGISTNEKLFF. The CDR3 DNA is TGTGCCAGCTCACCTAGTCCAGGGGGCATCTCAACTAATGAAAAACTGTTTTTT.

The V and J genes are TRBV18 and TRBJ1-5, with D maybe TRBD1 (5 bases). CDR3 size: 16 residues. The germline V gene has CDR1 KGHSH and CDR2 LQKENI. Trimming shortened V by 6 bases and J by 7 bases, and 22 bases separated the two germline ends. The CDR3: CASSILGGEGRQPQHF. CDR3 bases: TGTGCCAGCTCCATACTGGGAGGGGAAGGAAGACAGCCCCAGCATTTT.

V is TRBV4-3 and J is TRBJ1-1, with TRBD1 matching 8 bases. Germline lookup yields CDR1 LGHNA and CDR2 YSLEER. CDR3 length: 15 residues. V was clipped by 4 bases and J by 1 base; unmatched bases: 5. The CDR3 spells CASSRMTGANTEAFF. The CDR3 nucleotides read TGCGCCAGCAGCCGCATGACAGGGGCGAACACTGAAGCTTTCTTT.

The chain employs TRBV5-6 and TRBJ1-2; D remains ambiguous. The germline V gene encodes CDR1 SGHDT and CDR2 YYEEEE. CDR3 size: 15 residues. Trimming cost V 4 bases and J 5 bases, with 18 bases left between them. In nucleotides, the CDR3 is TGTGCCAGCAGCCCCACCACGGGGTTAGGGTATGGCTACACCTTC. The encoded protein is CASSPTTGLGYGYTF. Variable domain in full (rest from reference TRBV5-6 and TRBJ1-2): DAGVTQSPTHLIKTRGQQVTLRCSPKSGHDTVSWYQQALGQGPQFIFQYYEEEERQRGNFPDRFSGHQFPNYSSELNVNALLLGDSALYLCASSPTTGLGYGYTFGSGTRLTVV.

This sequence joins TRBV5-4 and TRBJ1-2; 9 bases fit TRBD1. Germline CDR1 and CDR2: SGHNT and YYREEE (reference sequence). CDR3 length: 15 amino acids. The junction had 8 bases not matched to a gene; V was cut back by 4 bases and J by 4 bases. CDR3: CASSPRQGQGYGYTF. CDR3 bases: TGTGCCAGCAGCCCGAGACAGGGACAGGGCTATGGCTACACCTTC. Variable domain in full (rest from reference TRBV5-4 and TRBJ1-2): ETGVTQSPTHLIKTRGQQVTLRCSSQSGHNTVSWYQQALGQGPQFIFQYYREEENGRGNFPPRFSGLQFPNYSSELNVNALELDDSALYLCASSPRQGQGYGYTFGSGTRLTVV.

The chain employs TRBV19 and TRBJ2-7; 9 bases line up with TRBD1. The J segment lost 6 bases and the V segment lost 7 bases, leaving 7 bases of the junction unmatched. The CDR3 runs to 13 residues. CDR1 and CDR2 from the germline V gene are LNHDA and SQIVND (reference sequence). CDR3: CASNPGQGVEQYF. CDR3 coding DNA: TGTGCCAGTAACCCGGGACAGGGCGTCGAGCAGTACTTC.

This rearrangement joins TRBV18 to TRBJ1-1; TRBD1 agrees at 8 bases. The CDR3 runs 13 residues. Germline CDR1 is KGHSH and CDR2 is LQKENI. V lost 6 bases, J lost 5 bases, and 5 bases stayed unmatched. The CDR3 spells CASSEGQATEAFF. CDR3 in DNA: TGTGCCAGCTCGGAGGGACAGGCGACTGAAGCTTTCTTT.

The chain uses TRBV5-1 and TRBJ2-1, with 9 bases that match TRBD2. The CDR3 runs to 19 residues. Germline V lookup: CDR1 SGHRS, CDR2 YFSETQ. V was pared by 0 bases and J by 1 base, with 11 bases of the junction left unmatched. This CDR3 reads CASSLGGGGAGLSYNEQFF. The CDR3 nucleotides read TGCGCCAGCAGCTTGGGAGGCGGGGGGGCAGGTCTTTCCTACAATGAGCAGTTCTTC.